This T cell receptor (beta chain) comes out of a study of patients and donors after allogeneic stem cell transplantation. V lost 7 bases and J lost 4, with 13 bases in between. This CDR3 region has 13 residues. Each CDR3 protein gets one entry after TCRdb re-called the RT-PCR reads with MiXCR. The sample carries 150,000 to 200,000 distinct CDR3 sequences, approximately 31% recorded once. This clonotype was detected only a few times. The genes are TRBV12-3 or TRBV12-4 and TRBJ1-2; D perhaps matches TRBD1 (6 bases). Sample: blood, either unsorted or a sorted T cell fraction (not recorded which). The source of this sequence is a human donor who was either an allogeneic HSCT recipient or a stem cell or donor lymphocyte infusion donor (not recorded which). It is not recorded whose cells these are; they may come from a transplant donor. The CDR3 region is CASTPTGTYGYTF. The CDR3 DNA reads as TGTGCCAGCACCCCCACAGGGACCTATGGCTACACCTTC.